This T cell receptor (beta chain) derives from a study of regulatory T cells in long-lasting Graves disease. The germline V gene has CDR1 MGHRA and CDR2 YSYEKL. V was cut by 0 bases and J by 14 bases, with 22 bases left in between. CDR3 length: 16 amino acids. Time point in this sample: persistent/refractory GD, antithyroid drugs over 5 years with positive TRAb. Scientists built the TCR library using RNA that was extracted from PBMCs. Xi'an, China, was home to the endocrinology department that provided patients. From each patient, roughly 10 milliliters of peripheral blood was drawn and collected into an EDTA anticoagulant tube. Arm-PCR of CDR3 regions and iRepertoire HTBI primers were the basis on which TCR beta libraries were built. TCRdb used MiXCR to reprocess the multiplex PCR reads, holding one entry per CDR3 protein. Counted here are 350,000 to 500,000 distinct CDR3 sequences, roughly 23% occurring once; the ten biggest clones make up around an eighth.

Sequenced material: peripheral blood mononuclear cells (PBMCs), taken when the disease was refractory, from a patient treated with antithyroid drugs. This chain connects TRBV4-1 to TRBJ1-4; weak D call: TRBD1 (5 bases). This clonotype originated in a female donor with Graves disease. DNA of the CDR3: TGCGCCAGCAGCCAAGATAGTTTGGTCAGGGCGGAGCCGCTGTTTTTT. Encoded protein: CASSQDSLVRAEPLFF.